This T cell receptor (beta chain) was recovered during a study of blood T cells in healthy people across ages. Whole-study context: T cells yielded about one barcoded beta molecule per two cells through template switching.

Donors each provided 8 to 10 milliliters of peripheral blood. The CDR3 extends over 12 amino acids. Germline loops: CDR1 DFQATT, CDR2 SNEGSKA (reference sequence). A second about 7 to 12 cycle PCR used barcoded and J-beta primers. TCRdb passed the 5' RACE reads through MiXCR, listing each CDR3 protein once. The repertoire holds about 1.4 million distinct CDR3 sequences, approximately 59% seen once, with roughly 7% in the top ten. As to this clonotype: Antigen unknown. The junction departs from germline at one end; a sequencing error may be responsible.

Study conclusions and caveats: Older individuals had lower TCR beta diversity per million T cells (the decline was roughly linear).

The source of this sequence is a man aged 18 to 30 in good health. This chain connects TRBV20-1 to TRBJ2-7, with D perhaps being TRBD1 or TRBD2 (6 bases each). What was sequenced was blood. Here the CDR3 DNA reads TGCAGTACTAGCCAGGGGTCCTACGAGCAGTACTTC. This gives the protein CSTSQGSYEQYF.